This TCR beta chain stems from a study of blood T cell repertoires in COVID-19. Across the study: COVID-19 samples from acute and convalescent phases originated in the United States, Italy and Spain. The analysed material was cDNA or gDNA that came from T cells, B-cell-depleted T cells, or PBMCs.

Assay used: immunoSEQ multiplex PCR; TCRdb lists only in-frame clones, some missing. The data hold under 350,000 clones, with about 86% observed a single time. Germline-derived CDR1 and CDR2 are SGHTA and FQGNSA. The V end lost 4 bases, the J end lost 0 bases, and 10 bases lay between the germline ends. The CDR3 covers 16 residues. Adults between about 18 and 95 years of age took part from 24 US areas. Categorization into cohorts depended on clinical history that participants reported. The source of this sequence is a woman in her thirties or forties with acute COVID-19. The specimen sequenced was PBMCs or T cells enriched from blood (not recorded which). V gene TRBV7-2 combines with J gene TRBJ1-6; D not certain. The CDR3 is CASSSDWSSYNSPLHF. The CDR3 DNA follows: TGTGCCAGCAGCTCAGACTGGAGCTCCTATAATTCACCCCTCCACTTT.